The clone carrying this TCR beta chain was recorded at least ten times. The antigen remains undetermined. This specimen belongs to a study of CD8 T cells in ankylosing spondylitis. Study-level points and caveats: Peripheral blood held disease-linked clones only at relatively low frequency, and these were CD8+. It appeared that ankylosing spondylitis blood was characterized by a TCR beta motif of several highly homologous variants. Significantly higher representation of disease-linked clones was reported for matched ankylosing spondylitis synovial fluid. Reports of some motif variants in reactive arthritis synovial fluid and blood predate this one.

As the method for making TCR beta libraries, quantitative 5'-RACE with molecular barcodes was used. TCRdb reprocessed the 5' RACE reads with MiXCR, giving one entry per CDR3 protein. Counted here are more than 600,000 distinct CDR3 sequences, 15% to 20% occurring once; the ten biggest clones make up under 20%. The TCR comes from a male donor with ankylosing spondylitis. Sequencing was performed on blood, either unsorted or a sorted T cell fraction (not recorded which).

As DNA, the CDR3 is TGTGCCAGCAGTTTACGGGAGGGAGGTGAGACCCAGTACTTC. This gives the protein CASSLREGGETQYF. J is TRBJ2-5 and V is TRBV6-2 or TRBV6-3, with 8 bases identical to TRBD2. Unmatched junction bases numbered 6, after V lost 4 bases and J lost 5 bases. The CDR3 has 14 amino acids. The germline V gene encodes CDR1 MNHEY and CDR2 SVGEGT.